These 23 T cell receptor beta chains came from one sample sequenced in a study of cytomegalovirus exposure and HLA in healthy donors (dated by TCRdb to 2016 to 2017). Receptors were amplified or captured by the immunoSEQ multiplex PCR assay. A mixture of 60 forward primers for TCR Vbeta segments and 13 reverse primers for TCR Jbeta segments was used in the multiplex PCR. The immuneACCESS repertoire file appears here via TCRdb, limited to in-frame rearrangements. These files lack a portion of the clones; in checked studies, under half of the deficit traces to unresolved V genes, and the cause of the others is not known. In this sample the table shows approximately 99,000 clones, 65% to 85% of which occur a single time. The ten largest clones capture over 5% of the sample. The sequencing sample was made of PBMCs. The receptors were gathered from a man between 40 and 49 years old in good health and CMV-seropositive.

V gene TRBV7-9 combines with J gene TRBJ1-5, with D maybe TRBD1 (5 bases). The CDR3 is made up of 15 amino acids. Germline CDR1 reads SEHNR; CDR2 reads FQNEAQ (reference sequence). V dropped 5 bases and J dropped 1 base, with 12 bases sitting between them. CDR3 bases: TGTGCCAGCAGCACCTCCGGGGGGAGCAATCAGCCCCAGCATTTT. Amino acids: CASSTSGGSNQPQHF.

This clone was seen a single time. The chain employs TRBV27 and TRBJ2-1; TRBD2 aligns across 9 bases. Germline V gene data show CDR1 as MNHEY and CDR2 as SMNVEV (reference sequence). V lost 2 bases, J lost 10 bases, and 9 bases stayed unmatched. The CDR3 runs 15 residues. In DNA form, the CDR3 reads TGTGCCAGCAGTTTAGCCCCAGCGGGAGGAGAGGAGCAGTTCTTC. It yields the protein CASSLAPAGGEEQFF.

There are a few counts of this clone. The chain employs TRBV28 and TRBJ2-2; D is perhaps TRBD1 (6 bases). CDR3 size: 14 residues. Germline V gene lookup returns CDR1 MDHEN and CDR2 SYDVKM. Trimming removed 0 bases at V and 6 bases at J, with 8 bases between. CDR3 nucleotide sequence: TGTGCCAGCAGTTTATGGTCAGGGGCCGGGGAGCTGTTTTTT. Amino acids: CASSLWSGAGELFF.

The sample holds one count of this clone. The chain joins TRBV2 to TRBJ1-5; a possible D gene is TRBD1 (6 bases). The germline gives CDR1 SNHLY, CDR2 FYNNEI. With 4 bases removed from V and 1 base from J, the gap between germline ends came to 11 bases. CDR3 length: 15 amino acids. The CDR3 coding sequence is TGTGCCAGCAGTGGACAGGTATTGAGCAATCAGCCCCAGCATTTT. This sequence encodes CASSGQVLSNQPQHF.

This rearrangement joins TRBV18 to TRBJ1-1, with a tentative D call TRBD1 (6 bases). The CDR3 spans 12 residues. Germline CDR1 and CDR2: KGHSH and LQKENI. The ends were cut back, 3 bases at V and 11 bases at J, with 13 bases in the middle. CDR3 DNA: TGTGCCAGCTCACCGCCCCAAACAGGGGCTTTCTTT. Translation gives CASSPPQTGAFF.

The chain couples TRBV5-1 to TRBJ1-3; no definite D call. Trimming stripped 9 bases from V and 3 bases from J, with 16 bases between. The CDR3 has 14 residues. Germline CDR1 SGHRS, CDR2 YFSETQ. Here the CDR3 DNA reads TGCGCCACCCGGCCCGGCGGGGATGGAAACACCATATATTTT. Translated: CATRPGGDGNTIYF.

This sequence joins TRBV9 and TRBJ1-2; the match to TRBD1 covers 7 bases. V lost 0 bases and J lost 7; bases outside the gene matches: 0. The CDR3 loop spans 12 amino acids. The germline V gene encodes CDR1 SGDLS and CDR2 YYNGEE. CDR3 sequence: CASSVAGGGYTF. CDR3 sequence (DNA): TGTGCCAGCAGCGTAGCAGGGGGTGGCTACACCTTC.

The chain combines TRBV5-1 with TRBJ1-1; 9 bases map to TRBD1. Germline CDR1 reads SGHRS; CDR2 reads YFSETQ. V lost 4 bases to trimming and J lost 5 bases; unmatched junction nucleotides: 9. This CDR3 spans 15 amino acids. This chain's CDR3 is CASSELQGAGTEAFF. In DNA, the CDR3 is TGCGCCAGCAGCGAACTACAGGGGGCGGGTACTGAAGCTTTCTTT.

The CDR3 bases are TGTGCCAGCAGACAGGGGGCCTTCTCTGATACGCAGTATTTT. This encodes CASRQGAFSDTQYF. This chain connects TRBV6-1 to TRBJ2-3, with 9 bases fitting TRBD1. The length of the CDR3 is 14 residues. The V gene's germline CDR1 is MNHNS and CDR2 SASEGT. Germline trimming cut 6 bases from V and 6 bases from J; bases unmatched to any gene: 7.

The rearrangement joins TRBV18 to TRBJ1-2, with D tentatively TRBD1 (6 bases). The CDR3 loop spans 13 amino acids. Germline V gene sequence: CDR1 KGHSH, CDR2 LQKENI. The germline V and J ends were trimmed by 3 bases and 10 bases, with 15 bases remaining between them. Here the CDR3 DNA reads TGTGCCAGCTCACCTGCTTGGGGGCAGGACTACACCTTC. Its translation is CASSPAWGQDYTF.

This clone was detected a few times. J is TRBJ2-4 and V is TRBV4-2; D gene unclear. The CDR3 contains 15 residues. Trimming left V 0 bases short and J 7 bases short, with 13 bases between. The germline V gene encodes CDR1 LGHNA and CDR2 YNFKEQ. Here the CDR3 DNA reads TGTGCCAGCAGCCAAGATCACACCTTCGGGAACATTCAGTACTTC. Translating it yields CASSQDHTFGNIQYF.

The V gene is TRBV6-5, the J gene TRBJ2-1, with 8 bases fitting TRBD2. Germline V CDR1 and CDR2: MNHEY, SVGAGI. This CDR3 region has 15 residues. The trim removed 4 bases at V and 8 bases at J, leaving 10 bases unmatched. Here the CDR3 DNA reads TGTGCCAGCAGTTGGATGGCGGGAGGTCTGGATGAGCAGTTCTTC. Translation: CASSWMAGGLDEQFF.

This clone was seen once. The chain couples TRBV7-9 to TRBJ2-2; D gene uncertain. This CDR3 has 12 residues. Germline CDR1 is SEHNR and CDR2 is FQNEAQ (reference sequence). Trimming cost V 5 bases and J 8 bases, with 9 bases left between them. The CDR3 sequence: CASSPTVGELFF. The CDR3 DNA reads as TGTGCCAGCAGCCCAACTGTAGGGGAGCTGTTTTTT.

The chain uses TRBV10-3 and TRBJ1-1, with 8 bases lining up with TRBD1. Germline CDR1 reads ENHRY; CDR2 reads SYGVKD. Trimming removed 0 bases from V and 8 bases from J; junction bases left unmatched: 5. The CDR3 length is 14 residues. CDR3 sequence reads: CAISESGTGSEAFF. For the CDR3, the DNA is TGTGCCATCAGTGAGTCCGGGACAGGCAGCGAAGCTTTCTTT.

V is TRBV6-1 and J is TRBJ2-7; 10 bases are shared with TRBD2. The CDR3 runs 14 residues. The V gene's germline CDR1 is MNHNS and CDR2 SASEGT. V lost 7 bases to trimming and J lost 1 base; unmatched junction nucleotides: 4. CDR3 nucleotides: TGTGCCAGCAATAGCGGGGGGACTTCCTACGAGCAGTACTTC. It codes for CASNSGGTSYEQYF.

The chain links TRBV7-9 to TRBJ2-1; 12 nucleotides line up with TRBD2. Germline trimming cut 1 base from V and 4 bases from J; bases unmatched to any gene: 2. This CDR3 is 16 amino acids long. Germline V lookup: CDR1 SEHNR, CDR2 FQNEAQ (reference sequence). In DNA, the CDR3 is TGTGCCAGCAGCTTAGGGGGGACTAGCGGGTACAATGAGCAGTTCTTC. Translating gives CASSLGGTSGYNEQFF.

This chain uses TRBV19 with TRBJ1-5, with D possibly TRBD1 on 6 matching bases. The CDR3 is 16 amino acids. CDR1 LNHDA and CDR2 SQIVND come from the germline V gene (reference sequence). V was cut by 1 base and J by 0 bases, with 10 bases left in between. The CDR3 DNA reads as TGTGCCAGTAGTATAGCGACAGGACGTAGCAATCAGCCCCAGCATTTT. Amino acid sequence: CASSIATGRSNQPQHF.

This clone was picked up one time. This chain links TRBV5-1 with TRBJ1-1; 8 nucleotides align to TRBD1. Per germline, CDR1 SGHRS and CDR2 YFSETQ. CDR3 length: 16 amino acids. The trim removed 3 bases at V and 0 bases at J, leaving 7 bases unmatched. The CDR3: CASSSGTGLMNTEAFF. CDR3 in DNA: TGCGCCAGCAGCTCCGGGACAGGCCTTATGAACACTGAAGCTTTCTTT.

The V and J genes are TRBV7-2 and TRBJ2-1; TRBD2 matches 7 bases. CDR3 length: 14 residues. J gave up 7 bases and V 4 bases, and 7 bases lay outside the gene matches. Germline CDR1 SGHTA, CDR2 FQGNSA. Here the CDR3 DNA reads TGTGCCAGCAGCTCCGGGAGGTTCCTTAATGAGCAGTTCTTC. Protein sequence: CASSSGRFLNEQFF. The full variable domain, with the rest looked up from reference TRBV7-2 and TRBJ2-1, is GAGVSQSPSNKVTEKGKDVELRCDPISGHTALYWYRQSLGQGLEFLIYFQGNSAPDKSGLPSDRFSAERTGGSVSTLTIQRTQQEDSAVYLCASSSGRFLNEQFFGPGTRLTVL.

The V and J genes are TRBV5-1 and TRBJ2-7; 8 nucleotides agree with TRBD1. V lost 4 bases, J lost 4 bases, and 7 bases stayed unmatched. This CDR3 is 14 amino acids long. Per the germline V gene, CDR1 is SGHRS and CDR2 is YFSETQ. CDR3 coding DNA: TGCGCCAGCAGCGCCGGGACAGGAGTTTACGAGCAGTACTTC. This gives the protein CASSAGTGVYEQYF.

The chain has TRBV5-1 and TRBJ1-1, with D tentatively TRBD1 (5 bases). V dropped 1 base and J dropped 5 bases, with 9 bases sitting between them. Germline loops: CDR1 SGHRS, CDR2 YFSETQ. This CDR3 has 13 amino acids. The CDR3 DNA reads TGCGCCAGCAGCTTGCAGGGTAGGACTGAAGCTTTCTTT. Translated, it gives CASSLQGRTEAFF.

This clone was counted a single time. This chain uses TRBV19 with TRBJ2-5; 11 bases are a match to TRBD2. Trimming at V came to 4 bases and at J to 5 bases, leaving 9 bases not matched to a gene. This CDR3 comprises 16 residues. CDR1 LNHDA and CDR2 SQIVND come from the germline V gene (reference sequence). The chain's CDR3 is CASSTEASGRFETQYF. The CDR3 nucleotides are TGTGCCAGTAGTACAGAGGCTAGCGGGAGGTTCGAGACCCAGTACTTC.

This sequence joins TRBV4-1 and TRBJ1-5; TRBD1 might be the D (5 bases). The CDR3 runs 14 residues. Per germline, CDR1 MGHRA and CDR2 YSYEKL. Trimming took off 4 bases at V and 6 bases at J, with 13 bases between the two ends. The CDR3: CASSPGRGVQPQHF. CDR3 nucleotide sequence: TGCGCCAGCAGCCCAGGGAGGGGAGTTCAGCCCCAGCATTTT.